The 15 T cell receptor beta chains given below trace back to one sample, sequenced in a study of T cell responses to AZD1222 COVID-19 vaccine. TCRdb's table, derived via immunoSEQ multiplex PCR, lists solely in-frame clones and lacks some. The sample consists of more than 90,000 clones, 86% of them appearing once. This sample comprised peripheral blood, obtained 28 days after the second AZD1222 dose. The source is an adult who received the AZD1222 COVID-19 vaccine.

The chain is built from TRBV19 and TRBJ1-5; D is unresolved. Trimming removed 7 bases from V and 6 bases from J, with 19 bases in between. The CDR3 runs to 15 residues. From germline, CDR1 is LNHDA and CDR2 SQIVND (reference sequence). The CDR3 sequence is CASTRDGEKGQPQHF. CDR3 DNA sequence: TGTGCCAGTACCCGAGATGGGGAGAAGGGTCAGCCCCAGCATTTT.

V gene TRBV7-3 combines with J gene TRBJ2-3; D remains unclear. Germline V gene data show CDR1 as SGHTA and CDR2 as FQGTGA. The V gene lost 1 base and the J gene lost 1 base, with 6 bases spanning the gap. CDR3 length: 14 residues. In DNA form, the CDR3 reads TGTGCCAGCAGCTTAATTGGGGGCACAGATACGCAGTATTTT. It yields the protein CASSLIGGTDTQYF. Full variable domain (missing parts from reference TRBV7-3 and TRBJ2-3): GAGVSQTPSNKVTEKGKYVELRCDPISGHTALYWYRQSLGQGPEFLIYFQGTGAADDSGLPNDRFFAVRPEGSVSTLKIQRTERGDSAVYLCASSLIGGTDTQYFGPGTRLTVL.

This sequence joins TRBV6-1 and TRBJ2-7; the D is unclear. The CDR3 is 11 residues long. V gave up 3 bases and J gave up 3 bases, with 3 bases separating them. CDR1 is MNHNS, CDR2 SASEGT, per germline. The CDR3 sequence is CASSDYYEQYF. The CDR3 nucleotides are TGTGCCAGCAGTGACTACTACGAGCAGTACTTC.

The gene calls are TRBV29-1 and TRBJ2-1; 7 bases line up with TRBD2. The V gene's germline CDR1 is SQVTM and CDR2 ANQGSEA. V lost 6 bases and J lost 0; bases outside the gene matches: 14. This CDR3 spans 17 amino acids. The CDR3 DNA reads as TGCAGCGTCTCGGGGGGAGGGGACTTGTACTCCTACAATGAGCAGTTCTTC. Translating it yields CSVSGGGDLYSYNEQFF.

A word on this clone: At one boundary the junction diverges from the germline segment, which might be a read error. The V call is TRBV12-3 or TRBV12-4, the J call TRBJ1-1; D remains ambiguous. The CDR3 has 11 amino acids. CDR3 protein: CASSLNSEAFF. The CDR3 DNA is TGTGCCAGCAGTTTGAACAGTGAAGCTTTCTTT.

This chain connects TRBV21-1 to TRBJ1-5; TRBD1, as called in the table, went unchecked against the DNA. TRBV21-1 is recorded as a pseudogene. The CDR3 is 16 residues long. The CDR3 reads CATTTARTGGNQPQHF. DNA of the CDR3: TGTGCCACTACAACCGCTCGGACAGGGGGAAATCAGCCCCAGCATTTT.

The chain couples TRBV5-4 to TRBJ2-2; D uncertain. This CDR3 region has 14 residues. Per the germline V gene, CDR1 is SGHNT and CDR2 is YYREEE (reference sequence). The germline V and J ends were trimmed by 4 bases and 5 bases, with 12 bases remaining between them. The CDR3, as DNA: TGTGCCAGCAGCCCTGAAGTGACGACCGGGGAGCTGTTTTTT. This gives the protein CASSPEVTTGELFF. The entire variable domain, with the rest obtained from reference TRBV5-4 and TRBJ2-2, is as follows: ETGVTQSPTHLIKTRGQQVTLRCSSQSGHNTVSWYQQALGQGPQFIFQYYREEENGRGNFPPRFSGLQFPNYSSELNVNALELDDSALYLCASSPEVTTGELFFGEGSRLTVL.

This clone is a singleton in its sample. The chain combines TRBV11-1 with TRBJ2-1; D is uncertain. V was trimmed by 0 bases and J by 12 bases, leaving 9 bases between them. The CDR3 has 12 residues. Per germline, CDR1 SGHAT and CDR2 FQDESV (reference sequence). CDR3 nucleotides: TGTGCCAGCAGCTTAGCGGAGACGGGGCAGTTCTTC. Translating gives CASSLAETGQFF.

This chain joins TRBV19 and TRBJ2-2; TRBD1 aligns across 7 bases. The CDR3 has 15 residues. With 7 bases clipped from V and 3 bases from J, the junction kept 8 bases outside the gene matches. CDR1 and CDR2 from the germline V gene are LNHDA and SQIVND (reference sequence). The CDR3 sequence is CASTPRDSDTGELFF. DNA of the CDR3: TGTGCCAGTACCCCCCGGGACAGTGACACCGGGGAGCTGTTTTTT.

The V call is TRBV7-7, the J call TRBJ2-5; 11 positions agree with TRBD2. The CDR3 covers 15 residues. Unmatched junction bases numbered 8, after V lost 5 bases and J lost 6 bases. Germline V gene lookup returns CDR1 SSHAT and CDR2 FNYEAQ (reference sequence). Written as DNA, the CDR3 is TGTGCCAGCAGCGATGTAGCGGGGGGGGATAAGACCCAGTACTTC. Protein: CASSDVAGGDKTQYF.

In DNA, the CDR3 is TGTGCCAGCAGCTCACTCCAGCGGAGGGTAGGGGGTTCAAACACTGAAGCTTTCTTT. It yields the protein CASSSLQRRVGGSNTEAFF. The chain joins TRBV7-2 to TRBJ1-1, with a weak D call TRBD1 (6 bases). Per germline, CDR1 SGHTA and CDR2 FQGNSA. The CDR3 sequence is 19 residues long. Trimming pared 4 bases from V and 2 bases from J, leaving 26 bases between. Full variable domain (missing parts from reference TRBV7-2 and TRBJ1-1): GAGVSQSPSNKVTEKGKDVELRCDPISGHTALYWYRQSLGQGLEFLIYFQGNSAPDKSGLPSDRFSAERTGGSVSTLTIQRTQQEDSAVYLCASSSLQRRVGGSNTEAFFGQGTRLTVV.

Only a few counts were recorded for this clone. The rearrangement links TRBV4-3 to TRBJ1-4; possibly TRBD1 for D (5 bases). Germline CDR1 is LGHNA and CDR2 is YSLEER. This CDR3 has 16 residues. V was trimmed by 1 base and J by 0 bases, leaving 9 bases between them. The CDR3 nucleotides are TGCGCCAGCAGCCAAGGAGGACAAGCAACTAATGAAAAACTGTTTTTT. Its translation: CASSQGGQATNEKLFF.

The chain joins TRBV2 to TRBJ2-1, with TRBD2 identical over 12 bases. Germline lookup yields CDR1 SNHLY and CDR2 FYNNEI. The CDR3 totals 15 residues. The ends lost 5 bases at V and 9 bases at J; junction bases unmatched: 8. The DNA for the CDR3 is TGTGCCAGCAGTCACCCTAGCGGGGGGGCCGGTGAGCAGTTCTTC. It is translated as CASSHPSGGAGEQFF.

The chain couples TRBV18 to TRBJ2-7; no definite D call. V was cut by 3 bases and J by 1 base, with 13 bases left in between. CDR3 length equals 15 residues. Germline lookup yields CDR1 KGHSH and CDR2 LQKENI. This CDR3 is CASSPTLTISYEQYF. The CDR3 nucleotides are TGTGCCAGCTCACCTACGCTCACTATATCCTACGAGCAGTACTTC.

This chain connects TRBV5-5 to TRBJ1-4, with D hard to call. V dropped 2 bases and J dropped 7 bases, with 6 bases sitting between them. Germline assignment: CDR1 SGHKS and CDR2 YYEKEE (reference sequence). CDR3 size: 12 residues. Written as DNA, the CDR3 is TGTGCCAGCAGCTTCTTCGGTGAAAAACTGTTTTTT. Translated, it gives CASSFFGEKLFF.